The rows below give T cell receptor beta chains drawn from one sample of a study of cytomegalovirus exposure and HLA in healthy donors. Method: immunoSEQ multiplex PCR; TCRdb's copy keeps in-frame clones and lacks some. The table shows fewer than 250,000 clones, with around nine tenths occurring only once. The sequenced material came from PBMCs. The receptors derive from a man aged 18 to 30 in good health and CMV-seronegative. Both conserved end residues are part of each CDR3. A D gene is named only where the DNA matches it firmly. Only some rows state a clone size, as once, few, many or a class for expanded clones.

D	V	J	size	CDR3	DNA
-	TRBV7-2	TRBJ2-7	-	CASSLAAGRGRSYEQYF	TGTGCCAGCAGCTTAGCCGCGGGGCGGGGGCGTTCCTACGAGCAGTACTTC
-	TRBV28	TRBJ2-2	few	CASSYQGVSGELFF	TGTGCCAGCAGTTACCAAGGAGTCAGCGGGGAGCTGTTTTTT
-	TRBV5-1	TRBJ2-3	-	CASSEGLISTDTQYF	TGCGCCAGCAGCGAGGGACTTATAAGCACAGATACGCAGTATTTT
-	TRBV7-9	TRBJ1-2	-	CASSLDVTVGYTF	TGTGCCAGCAGCTTAGATGTGACAGTTGGCTACACCTTC
TRBD2	TRBV4-2	TRBJ2-5	once	CASSQDEAGVEETQYF	TGTGCCAGCAGCCAAGATGAGGCGGGAGTGGAGGAGACCCAGTACTTC
-	TRBV4-3	TRBJ2-1	-	CASGADQGSYNEQFF	TGCGCCAGCGGGGCGGACCAGGGCTCCTACAATGAGCAGTTCTTC
TRBD1	TRBV29-1	TRBJ2-7	-	CSAGPGTGEYEQYF	TGCAGCGCTGGCCCCGGGACAGGGGAGTACGAGCAGTACTTC
-	TRBV19	TRBJ2-2	-	CAASERLVGELFF	TGTGCCGCCAGCGAGCGGCTAGTCGGGGAGCTGTTTTTT
TRBD1	TRBV4-3	TRBJ1-4	-	CASSQSQGGTEKLFF	TGCGCCAGCAGCCAATCACAGGGGGGGACGGAAAAACTGTTTTTT
-	TRBV5-6	TRBJ2-2	-	CASSPDTGELFF	TGTGCCAGCAGCCCTGACACCGGGGAGCTGTTTTTT
TRBD1	TRBV11-2	TRBJ1-3	-	CASSLFDRASGNTIYF	TGTGCCAGCAGCCTTTTCGACAGGGCCTCTGGAAACACCATATATTTT
TRBD1	TRBV7-2	TRBJ2-7	-	CASSYRLGAQGAGHEQYF	TGTGCCAGCAGCTACCGACTGGGAGCGCAGGGGGCGGGCCACGAGCAGTACTTC
TRBD2	TRBV4-2	TRBJ2-1	few	CASSQAGLAAEQFF	TGTGCCAGCAGCCAAGCGGGACTAGCTGCTGAGCAGTTCTTC
-	TRBV2	TRBJ2-2	-	CASGPRGSGELFF	TGTGCCAGCGGCCCGCGGGGCTCCGGGGAGCTGTTTTTT
TRBD1	TRBV6-5	TRBJ1-1	few	CASSTPTGDEFF	TGTGCCAGCAGTACCCCGACAGGGGATGAATTCTTT
-	TRBV7-6	TRBJ2-7	-	CASSLLSENGSEQYF	TGTGCCAGCAGCTTACTGTCGGAGAATGGATCCGAGCAGTACTTC
-	TRBV11-3	TRBJ2-1	-	CASTRVGEKLYNEQFF	TGTGCCAGCACACGGGTCGGGGAGAAACTCTACAATGAGCAGTTCTTC
TRBD1	TRBV5-5	TRBJ1-2	once	CASSAGTVSYGYTF	TGTGCCAGCAGCGCCGGGACAGTATCTTATGGCTACACCTTC
-	TRBV28	TRBJ1-1	-	CASSFGGRTEAFF	TGTGCCAGCAGTTTTGGGGGCCGTACTGAAGCTTTCTTT
TRBD1	TRBV28	TRBJ2-7	-	CASSLLQGAYEQYF	TGTGCCAGCAGTTTACTACAGGGGGCCTACGAGCAGTACTTC
-	TRBV18	TRBJ2-1	-	CASSPNRDSEQFF	TGTGCCAGCTCACCGAACAGGGATAGTGAGCAGTTCTTC
-	TRBV6-1	TRBJ1-2	-	CASVDTGRDYGYTF	TGTGCCAGCGTAGATACAGGGAGGGACTATGGCTACACCTTC
-	TRBV28	TRBJ2-7	-	CASRYLAHYEQYF	TGTGCCAGCAGATATCTAGCCCACTACGAGCAGTACTTC
TRBD1	TRBV27	TRBJ2-1	-	CASSSWTGDYNEQFF	TGTGCCAGCAGTTCATGGACAGGGGACTACAATGAGCAGTTCTTC
TRBD2	TRBV10-3	TRBJ2-5	-	CATTGMREGETQYF	TGTGCCACTACCGGTATGCGGGAGGGGGAGACCCAGTACTTC
-	TRBV7-9	TRBJ2-7	once	CASGLDSSYEQYF	TGTGCCAGCGGGCTGGACAGTTCCTACGAGCAGTACTTC
-	TRBV5-6	TRBJ2-7	once	CASSLQTYEQYF	TGTGCCAGCAGCTTACAGACCTACGAGCAGTACTTC
TRBD1	TRBV6-5	TRBJ1-2	-	CASSSGDRGGYTF	TGTGCCAGCAGTTCGGGGGACAGGGGAGGCTACACCTTC
TRBD1	TRBV25-1	TRBJ2-7	-	CASSDHGTGVYEQYF	TGTGCCAGCAGTGACCACGGGACAGGGGTGTACGAGCAGTACTTC
TRBD2	TRBV27	TRBJ2-7	once	CASSPGGKPYEQYF	TGTGCCAGCAGTCCGGGGGGAAAACCCTACGAGCAGTACTTC
TRBD1	TRBV6-5	TRBJ1-2	-	CASSYLTGAAGYTF	TGTGCCAGCAGTTACTTGACAGGGGCTGCCGGCTACACCTTC